The clone carrying this T cell receptor (beta chain) was seen more than once but under ten times. The protocol was immunoSEQ multiplex PCR, while the TCRdb copy is restricted to in-frame clones and leaves out a portion. The data show some 1.1 million clones, roughly 77% seen once. The sample comes from a study of shared clonotypes between healthy human individuals. The wider study: Every donor yielded three CD4 naive, three CD4 memory, two CD8 naive and one CD8 memory plate.

Unmatched junction bases numbered 5, after V lost 3 bases and J lost 7 bases. There are 15 residues in the CDR3. Germline lookup yields CDR1 MDHEN and CDR2 SYDVKM. Donors comprised only Caucasian adults living in Nashville, Tennessee. The sample was memory CD4+ T cells from PBMCs. Subset denoted: CD45RA-negative fraction. V usage is TRBV28 and J usage is TRBJ2-2; 10 positions agree with TRBD2. This TCR derives from a man between 18 and 35 years old in good health. Some clones in this sample may be carry-over from other donors' samples. The CDR3 spells CASSFSSGRIGELFF. CDR3 in DNA: TGTGCCAGCAGTTTTAGTAGCGGGAGGATCGGGGAGCTGTTTTTT.